This T cell receptor beta chain originates from a study of tumor-infiltrating lymphocytes in primary liver carcinoma. The authors took blood RNA from unsorted whole blood and also extracted germline DNA. Points from the study as a whole: Overlap between tumor regions exceeded overlap of tumor with adjacent tissue or blood. A significantly higher top-250-clone fraction was recorded for tumors than for blood (p = 0.039).

The V gene end was trimmed by 0 bases and the J gene end by 7 bases; junction bases not matched to a gene: 7. The CDR3 contains 15 residues. CDR1 and CDR2 (germline): MNHEY, SVGAGI. Of note for this clonotype: Its target is not known. Given a much more abundant clone one base away, this may be a read error.

Researchers generated TCR beta cDNA from about 460 ng of total RNA, relying on a constant-region primer. ARM-PCR, slightly modified, supplied the TCR beta libraries through three nested multiplex PCR rounds. In the first two PCR rounds, TRBV1-TRBV30 forward primers were paired with a C-beta reverse primer, and each round lasted roughly 9 cycles. TCRdb used MiXCR to reprocess the multiplex PCR reads, holding one entry per CDR3 protein. The sample has hundreds of thousands of distinct CDR3 sequences, 65% seen once. Sequencing was carried out using peripheral blood. This chain connects TRBV6-5 to TRBJ1-2, with 8 bases matching TRBD1. The sequence was obtained from a man aged 35-49 years with primary liver carcinoma and hepatitis B virus infection. CDR3 amino acids: CASSYSQGAYCGYTF. The CDR3 nucleotides are TGTGCCAGCAGTTACTCCCAGGGGGCTTACTGTGGCTACACCTTC.